Only a few counts were recorded for the clone carrying this T cell receptor (beta chain). The target antigen is unknown. TCRdb re-called the 5' RACE reads through MiXCR, storing one row per CDR3 protein. Of hundreds of thousands of distinct CDR3 sequences listed, around 20% are singletons. This sample was taken from a study of T-cell memory formation after mild COVID-19. General study results and limits: There was a balanced CD4/CD8 profile in clones contracting day 15 to 85, and later expanders leaned CD4+.

This CDR3 has 15 amino acids. V lost 7 bases to trimming and J lost 5 bases, with 21 bases between them. The germline V gene encodes CDR1 SNHLY and CDR2 FYNNEI. The source material was PBMCs or a T cell subset sorted from them (not recorded which). The gene calls are TRBV2 and TRBJ2-7, with D maybe TRBD1 (6 bases). The receptor was isolated from an adult woman who had mild COVID-19 (a few samples of this study predate the infection). Cell type and time point are not known. The CDR3 protein is CASTLDRRNGNEQYF. CDR3 in DNA: TGTGCCAGCACCCTCGACAGGAGGAACGGTAACGAGCAGTACTTC.